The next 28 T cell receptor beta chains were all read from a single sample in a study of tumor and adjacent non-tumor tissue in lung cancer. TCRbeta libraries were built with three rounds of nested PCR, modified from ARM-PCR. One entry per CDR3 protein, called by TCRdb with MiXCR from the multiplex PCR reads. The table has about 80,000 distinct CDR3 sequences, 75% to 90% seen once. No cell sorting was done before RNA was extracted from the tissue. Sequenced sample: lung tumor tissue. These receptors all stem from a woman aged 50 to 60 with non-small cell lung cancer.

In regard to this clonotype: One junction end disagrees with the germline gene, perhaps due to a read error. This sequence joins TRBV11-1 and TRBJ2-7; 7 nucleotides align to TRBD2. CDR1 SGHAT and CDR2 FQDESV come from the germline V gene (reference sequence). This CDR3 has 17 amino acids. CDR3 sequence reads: CASSLYVQRGNSFEQYF. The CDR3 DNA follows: TGTGCCAGCAGCTTATATGTTCAGCGGGGAAACTCCTTCGAGCAGTATTTC.

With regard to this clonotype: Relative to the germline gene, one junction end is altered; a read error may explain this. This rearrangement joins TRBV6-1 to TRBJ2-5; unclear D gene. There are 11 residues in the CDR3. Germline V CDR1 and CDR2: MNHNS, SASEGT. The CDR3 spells CASSRSRAQYF. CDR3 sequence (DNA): TGTGCCAGCAGCAGAAGTCGGGCCCAATACTTC.

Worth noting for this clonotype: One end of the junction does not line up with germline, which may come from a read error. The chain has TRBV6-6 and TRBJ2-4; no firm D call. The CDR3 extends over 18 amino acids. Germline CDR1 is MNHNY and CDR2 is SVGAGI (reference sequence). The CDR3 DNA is TGCGTCAGCAGTTACGGTTCCGCGGACGGTTCTTCCAAAAACATTCAGTACTTC. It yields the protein CVSSYGSADGSSKNIQYF.

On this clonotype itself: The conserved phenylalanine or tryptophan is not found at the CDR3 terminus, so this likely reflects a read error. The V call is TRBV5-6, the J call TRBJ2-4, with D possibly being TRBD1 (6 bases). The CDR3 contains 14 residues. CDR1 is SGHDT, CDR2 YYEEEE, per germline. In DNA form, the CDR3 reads TGTGCCAGCTGCTTAAGACAGGCCGGAAACATTCAGTACTTG. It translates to CASCLRQAGNIQYL.

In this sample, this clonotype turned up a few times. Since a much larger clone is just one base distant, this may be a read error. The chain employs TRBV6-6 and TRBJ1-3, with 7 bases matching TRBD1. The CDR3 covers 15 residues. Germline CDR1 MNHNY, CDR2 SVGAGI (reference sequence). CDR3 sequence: CASSRNRGQGSTIYF. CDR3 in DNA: TGTGCCAGCAGCCGTAACAGGGGTCAAGGAAGCACCATATATTTT.

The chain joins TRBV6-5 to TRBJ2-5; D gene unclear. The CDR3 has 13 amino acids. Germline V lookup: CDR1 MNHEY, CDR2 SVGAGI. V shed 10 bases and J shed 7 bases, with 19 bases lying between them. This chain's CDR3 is CAISPTRRGTQYF. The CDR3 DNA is TGTGCCATCAGCCCAACGAGGAGAGGGACCCAGTACTTC.

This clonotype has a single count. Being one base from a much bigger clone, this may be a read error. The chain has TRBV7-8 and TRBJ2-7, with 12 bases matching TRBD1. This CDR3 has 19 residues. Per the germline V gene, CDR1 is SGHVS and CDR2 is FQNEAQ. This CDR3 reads CASSFISGTGGFGRYGQYF. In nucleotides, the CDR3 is TGTGCCAGCAGCTTCATTTCGGGGACAGGGGGCTTCGGTCGTTACGGGCAGTACTTC.

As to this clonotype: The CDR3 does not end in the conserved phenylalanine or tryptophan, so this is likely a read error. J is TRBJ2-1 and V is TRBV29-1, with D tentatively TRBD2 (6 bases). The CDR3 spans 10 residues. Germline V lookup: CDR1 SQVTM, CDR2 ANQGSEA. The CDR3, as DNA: TGCAGAGCCGGCGGGACTGAGCAGTTCATG. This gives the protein CRAGGTEQFM.

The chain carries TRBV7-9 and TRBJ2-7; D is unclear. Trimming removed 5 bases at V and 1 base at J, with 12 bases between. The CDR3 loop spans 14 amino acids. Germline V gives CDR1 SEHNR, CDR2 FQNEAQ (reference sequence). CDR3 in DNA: TGTGCCAGCAGCCGTAGCTGGAGTTCCTACGAGCAGTACTTC. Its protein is CASSRSWSSYEQYF.

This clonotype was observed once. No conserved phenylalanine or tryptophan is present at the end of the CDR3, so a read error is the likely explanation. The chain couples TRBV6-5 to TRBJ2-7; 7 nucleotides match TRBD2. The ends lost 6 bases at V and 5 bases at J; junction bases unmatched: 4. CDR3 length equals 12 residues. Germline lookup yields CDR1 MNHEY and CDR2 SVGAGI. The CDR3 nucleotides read TGTGCCAGCAGCGGGAGGCTACACGAGCAGTACTTA. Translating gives CASSGRLHEQYL.

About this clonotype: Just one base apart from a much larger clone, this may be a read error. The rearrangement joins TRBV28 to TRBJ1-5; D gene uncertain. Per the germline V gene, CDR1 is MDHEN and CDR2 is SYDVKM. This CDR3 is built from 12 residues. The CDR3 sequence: CASRVGNQSQHF. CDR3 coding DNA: TGTGCCAGCAGGGTAGGCAATCAGTCCCAGCATTTT.

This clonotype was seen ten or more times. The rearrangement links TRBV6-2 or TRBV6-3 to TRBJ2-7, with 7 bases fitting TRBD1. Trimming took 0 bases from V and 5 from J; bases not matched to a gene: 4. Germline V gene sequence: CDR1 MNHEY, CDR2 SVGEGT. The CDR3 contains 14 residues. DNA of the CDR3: TGTGCCAGCAGTTACTCGACAGGGAGCCACGAGCAGTACTTC. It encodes CASSYSTGSHEQYF.

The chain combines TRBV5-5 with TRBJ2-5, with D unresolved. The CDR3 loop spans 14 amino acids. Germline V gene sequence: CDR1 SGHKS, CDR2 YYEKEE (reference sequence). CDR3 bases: TGTACCATCAGCTTGTTGGCTCTTCAAGAGACCCAGTACTTC. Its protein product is CTISLLALQETQYF.

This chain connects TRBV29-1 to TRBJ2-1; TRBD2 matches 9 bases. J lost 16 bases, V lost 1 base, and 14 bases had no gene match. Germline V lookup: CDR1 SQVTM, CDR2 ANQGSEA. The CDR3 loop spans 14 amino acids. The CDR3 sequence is CSVEGLAGYNGYFF. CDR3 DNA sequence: TGCAGCGTTGAAGGGCTAGCGGGATACAATGGGTACTTCTTC.

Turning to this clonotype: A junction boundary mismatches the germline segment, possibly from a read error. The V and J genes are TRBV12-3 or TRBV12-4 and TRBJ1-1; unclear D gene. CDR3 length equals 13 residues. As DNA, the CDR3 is TGTGCCAGCAGTTTAGGGTCGAACACTGAAGCTTCATTT. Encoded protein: CASSLGSNTEASF.

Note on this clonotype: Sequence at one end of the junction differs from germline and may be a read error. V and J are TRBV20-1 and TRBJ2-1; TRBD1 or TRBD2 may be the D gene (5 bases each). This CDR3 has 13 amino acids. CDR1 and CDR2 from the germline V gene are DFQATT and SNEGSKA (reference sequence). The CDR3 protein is CSAEPGPYNEQFF. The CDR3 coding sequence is TGCAGTGCTGAACCGGGACCCTACAATGAACAGTTCTTC.

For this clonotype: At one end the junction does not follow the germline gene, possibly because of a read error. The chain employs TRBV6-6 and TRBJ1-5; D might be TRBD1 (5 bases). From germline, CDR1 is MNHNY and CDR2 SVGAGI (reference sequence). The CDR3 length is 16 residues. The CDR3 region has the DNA TGTGCCAACAGTTGCTTGCATCAGGGCTTGGCTCAGCCCCAGCATTTT. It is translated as CANSCLHQGLAQPQHF.

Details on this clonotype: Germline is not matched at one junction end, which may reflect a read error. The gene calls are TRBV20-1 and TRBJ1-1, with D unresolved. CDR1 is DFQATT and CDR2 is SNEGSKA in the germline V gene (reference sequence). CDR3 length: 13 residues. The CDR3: CRAPSWGGTEAYF. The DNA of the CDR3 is TGCAGGGCCCCGAGTTGGGGAGGCACTGAAGCTTACTTT.

CDR3 in DNA: TGTGCCAGCAATCTATATAAAGGGTTCGAGACAGGGGAGAACACTGAAGCTTTCTTT. Its protein is CASNLYKGFETGENTEAFF. The chain combines TRBV12-3 or TRBV12-4 with TRBJ1-1; TRBD1 matches 8 bases. V lost 7 bases to trimming and J lost 1 base; unmatched junction nucleotides: 20. The CDR3 sequence is 19 residues long.

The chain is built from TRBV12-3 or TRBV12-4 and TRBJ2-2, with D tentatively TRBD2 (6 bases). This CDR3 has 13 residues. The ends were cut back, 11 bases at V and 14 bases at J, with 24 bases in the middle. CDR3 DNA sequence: TGTGCCGCTCCCGGGGGAAACACCGGGGGACTGTTTTTT. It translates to CAAPGGNTGGLFF.

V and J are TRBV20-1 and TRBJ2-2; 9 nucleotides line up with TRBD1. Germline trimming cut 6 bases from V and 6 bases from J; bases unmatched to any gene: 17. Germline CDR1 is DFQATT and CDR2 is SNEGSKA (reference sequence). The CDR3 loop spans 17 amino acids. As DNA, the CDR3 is TGCAGTGCACCCAGCCCCCCGGGACAGGGAGCCCCCGGGGAGCTGTTTTTT. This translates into CSAPSPPGQGAPGELFF.

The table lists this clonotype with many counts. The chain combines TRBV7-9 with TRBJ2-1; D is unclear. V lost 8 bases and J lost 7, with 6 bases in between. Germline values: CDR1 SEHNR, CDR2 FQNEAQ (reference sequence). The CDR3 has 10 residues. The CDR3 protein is CASGFNEQFF. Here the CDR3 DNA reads TGTGCCAGCGGGTTTAATGAGCAGTTCTTC.

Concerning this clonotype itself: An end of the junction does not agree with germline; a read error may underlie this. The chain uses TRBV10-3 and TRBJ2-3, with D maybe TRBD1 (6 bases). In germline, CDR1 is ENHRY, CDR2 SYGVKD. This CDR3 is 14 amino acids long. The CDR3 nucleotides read TGTGCCACGAACCCGACGACAGGCACAGATACGCGGTTTTTT. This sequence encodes CATNPTTGTDTRFF.

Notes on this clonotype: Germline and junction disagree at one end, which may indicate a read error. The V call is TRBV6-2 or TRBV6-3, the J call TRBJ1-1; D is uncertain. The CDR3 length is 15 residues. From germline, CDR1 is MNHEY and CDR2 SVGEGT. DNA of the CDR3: TGTGTCAGCAGTTGTGACATGGGCGGGTACACTGAAGCTTTCTTT. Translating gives CVSSCDMGGYTEAFF.

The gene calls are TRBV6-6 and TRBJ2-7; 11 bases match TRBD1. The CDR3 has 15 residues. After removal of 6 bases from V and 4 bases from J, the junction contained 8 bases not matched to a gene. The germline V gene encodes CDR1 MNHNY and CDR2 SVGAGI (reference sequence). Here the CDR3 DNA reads TGTGCCAGCAGCCAACTGGGACAGGGGGGTTACGAGCAGTACTTC. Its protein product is CASSQLGQGGYEQYF.

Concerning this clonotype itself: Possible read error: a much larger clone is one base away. This chain's CDR3 is CARSLQGENEQFF. The CDR3 nucleotides read TGCGCCAGGAGCTTGCAGGGGGAGAATGAGCAGTTCTTC. The rearrangement joins TRBV5-1 to TRBJ2-1; 7 nucleotides match TRBD1. The CDR3 loop spans 13 amino acids. Per germline, CDR1 SGHRS and CDR2 YFSETQ.

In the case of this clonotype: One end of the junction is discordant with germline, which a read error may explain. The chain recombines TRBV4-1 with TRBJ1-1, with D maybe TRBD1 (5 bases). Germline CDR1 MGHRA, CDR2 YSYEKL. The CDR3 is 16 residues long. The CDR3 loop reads CASSQDRCRANIETFF. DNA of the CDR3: TGCGCCAGCAGCCAAGATCGTTGCAGGGCGAACATTGAAACTTTCTTT.

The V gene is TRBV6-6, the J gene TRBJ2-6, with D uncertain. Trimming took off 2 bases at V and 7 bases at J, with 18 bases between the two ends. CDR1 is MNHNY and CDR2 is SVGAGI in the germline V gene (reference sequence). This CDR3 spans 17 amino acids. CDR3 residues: CASSYPDGPFGANVLTF. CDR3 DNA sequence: TGTGCCAGCAGTTACCCAGACGGACCCTTTGGAGCCAACGTCCTGACTTTC.